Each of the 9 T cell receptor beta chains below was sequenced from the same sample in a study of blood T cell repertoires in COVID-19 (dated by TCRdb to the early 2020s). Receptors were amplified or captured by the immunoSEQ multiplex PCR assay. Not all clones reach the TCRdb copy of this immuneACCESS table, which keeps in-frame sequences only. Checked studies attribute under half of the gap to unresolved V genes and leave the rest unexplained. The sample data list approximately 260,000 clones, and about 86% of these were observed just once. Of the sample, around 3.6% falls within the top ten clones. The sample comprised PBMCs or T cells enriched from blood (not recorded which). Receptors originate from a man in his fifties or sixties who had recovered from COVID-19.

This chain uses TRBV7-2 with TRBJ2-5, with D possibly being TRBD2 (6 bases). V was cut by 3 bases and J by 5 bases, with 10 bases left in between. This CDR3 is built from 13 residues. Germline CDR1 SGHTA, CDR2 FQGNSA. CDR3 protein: CASSFGRWETQYF. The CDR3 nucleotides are TGTGCCAGCAGCTTCGGGAGATGGGAGACCCAGTACTTC.

As DNA, the CDR3 is TGTGCCAGCAGCGTAGGAGGAGGGACCACTGGCGGGCAGTACTTC. Its translation is CASSVGGGTTGGQYF. This chain joins TRBV9 and TRBJ2-7, with D maybe TRBD2 (6 bases). The CDR3 has 15 amino acids. The V and J ends lost 0 bases and 9 bases respectively, with 19 bases between them. The germline gives CDR1 SGDLS, CDR2 YYNGEE.

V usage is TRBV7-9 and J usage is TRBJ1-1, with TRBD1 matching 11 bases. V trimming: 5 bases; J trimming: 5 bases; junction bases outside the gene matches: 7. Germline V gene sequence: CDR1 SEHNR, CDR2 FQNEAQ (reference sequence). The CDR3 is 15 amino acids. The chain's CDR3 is CASSRTGGAWTEAFF. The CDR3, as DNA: TGTGCCAGCAGCCGGACAGGGGGCGCATGGACTGAAGCTTTCTTT.

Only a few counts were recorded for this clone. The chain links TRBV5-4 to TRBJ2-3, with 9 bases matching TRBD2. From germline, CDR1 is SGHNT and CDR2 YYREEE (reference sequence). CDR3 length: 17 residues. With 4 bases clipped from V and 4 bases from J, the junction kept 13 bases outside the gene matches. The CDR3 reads CASSPRLSGGAADTQYF. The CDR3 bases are TGTGCCAGCAGCCCACGACTTAGCGGGGGAGCGGCAGATACGCAGTATTTT. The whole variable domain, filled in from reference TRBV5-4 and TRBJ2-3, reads ETGVTQSPTHLIKTRGQQVTLRCSSQSGHNTVSWYQQALGQGPQFIFQYYREEENGRGNFPPRFSGLQFPNYSSELNVNALELDDSALYLCASSPRLSGGAADTQYFGPGTRLTVL.

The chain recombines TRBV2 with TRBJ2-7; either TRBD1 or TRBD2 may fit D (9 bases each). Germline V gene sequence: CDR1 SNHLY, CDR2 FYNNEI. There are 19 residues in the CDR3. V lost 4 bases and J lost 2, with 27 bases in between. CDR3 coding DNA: TGTGCCAGCAGTGTTATCGACAGGGGGAATAGCGGGGGAACCTACGAGCAGTACTTC. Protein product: CASSVIDRGNSGGTYEQYF.

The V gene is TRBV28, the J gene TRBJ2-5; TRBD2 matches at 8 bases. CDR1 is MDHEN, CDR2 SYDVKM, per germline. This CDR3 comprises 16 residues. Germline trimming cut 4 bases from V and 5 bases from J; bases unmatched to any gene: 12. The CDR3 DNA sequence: TGTGCCAGCAGTTCCGGACTAGCTCCAGCGGAGGAGACCCAGTACTTC. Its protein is CASSSGLAPAEETQYF.

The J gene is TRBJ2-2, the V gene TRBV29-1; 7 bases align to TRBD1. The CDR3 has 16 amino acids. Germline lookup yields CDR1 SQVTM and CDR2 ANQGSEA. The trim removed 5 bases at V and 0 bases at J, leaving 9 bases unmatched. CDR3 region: CSVKKGQVANTGELFF. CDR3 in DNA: TGCAGCGTTAAAAAAGGACAGGTGGCGAACACCGGGGAGCTGTTTTTT.

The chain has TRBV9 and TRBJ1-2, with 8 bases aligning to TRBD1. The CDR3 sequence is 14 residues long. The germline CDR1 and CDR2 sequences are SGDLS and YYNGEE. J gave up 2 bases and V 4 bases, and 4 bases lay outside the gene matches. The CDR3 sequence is CASSHTGGNYGYTF. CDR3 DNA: TGTGCCAGCAGCCATACAGGGGGAAACTATGGCTACACCTTC.

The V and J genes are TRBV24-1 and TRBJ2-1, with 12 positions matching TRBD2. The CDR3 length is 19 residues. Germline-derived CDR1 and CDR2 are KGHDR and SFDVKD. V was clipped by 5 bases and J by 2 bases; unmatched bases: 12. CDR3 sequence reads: CATSVSRLAGGQTYNEQFF. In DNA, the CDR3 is TGTGCCACCAGTGTTTCACGGCTAGCGGGGGGGCAAACCTACAATGAGCAGTTCTTC.